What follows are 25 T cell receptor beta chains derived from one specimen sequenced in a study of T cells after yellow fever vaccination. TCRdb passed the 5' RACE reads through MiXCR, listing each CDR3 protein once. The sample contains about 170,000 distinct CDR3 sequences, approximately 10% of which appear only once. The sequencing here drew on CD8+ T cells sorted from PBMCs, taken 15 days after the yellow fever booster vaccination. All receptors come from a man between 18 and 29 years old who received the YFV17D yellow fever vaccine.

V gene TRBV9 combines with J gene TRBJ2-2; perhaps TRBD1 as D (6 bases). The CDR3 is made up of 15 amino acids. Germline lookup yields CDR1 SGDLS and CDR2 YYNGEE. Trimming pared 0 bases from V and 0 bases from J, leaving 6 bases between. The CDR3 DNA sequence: TGTGCCAGCAGCGTAGGGACAGCGAACACCGGGGAGCTGTTTTTT. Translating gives CASSVGTANTGELFF.

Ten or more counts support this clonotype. The CDR3 loop is CASSLGEGGYYGYTF. The CDR3 DNA reads TGTGCCAGCAGCTTAGGGGAGGGGGGCTACTATGGCTACACCTTC. The genes are TRBV7-8 and TRBJ1-2; D is possibly TRBD1 (6 bases). CDR3 length: 15 residues. Between the trimmed V and J ends, which lost 1 base and 3 bases, there was a span of 12 bases. The germline gives CDR1 SGHVS, CDR2 FQNEAQ.

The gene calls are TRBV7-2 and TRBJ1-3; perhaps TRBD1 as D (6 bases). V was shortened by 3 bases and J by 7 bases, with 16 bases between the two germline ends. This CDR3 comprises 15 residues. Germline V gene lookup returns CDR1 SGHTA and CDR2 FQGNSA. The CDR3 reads CASSFRDTAGNTIYF. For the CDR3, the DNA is TGTGCCAGCAGCTTCCGGGACACGGCGGGGAACACCATATATTTT.

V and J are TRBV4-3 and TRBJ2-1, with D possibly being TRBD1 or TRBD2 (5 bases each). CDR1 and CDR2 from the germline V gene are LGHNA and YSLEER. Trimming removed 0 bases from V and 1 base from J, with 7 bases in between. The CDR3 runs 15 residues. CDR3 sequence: CASSQDEGSYNEQFF. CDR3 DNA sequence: TGCGCCAGCAGCCAAGATGAGGGGTCCTACAATGAGCAGTTCTTC.

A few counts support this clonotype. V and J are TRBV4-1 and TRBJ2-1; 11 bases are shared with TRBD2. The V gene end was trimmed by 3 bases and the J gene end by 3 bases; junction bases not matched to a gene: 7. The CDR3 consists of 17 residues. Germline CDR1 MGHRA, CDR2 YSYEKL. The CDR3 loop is CASSHTPGTSGYNEQFF. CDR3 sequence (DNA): TGCGCCAGCAGCCATACCCCCGGGACTAGCGGCTACAATGAGCAGTTCTTC.

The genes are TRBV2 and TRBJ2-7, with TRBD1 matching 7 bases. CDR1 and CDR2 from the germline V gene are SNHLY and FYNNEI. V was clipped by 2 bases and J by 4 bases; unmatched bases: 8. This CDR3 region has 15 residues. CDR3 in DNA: TGTGCCAGCAGTGAACAGGCAGGGGGTTTTTACGAGCAGTACTTC. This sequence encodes CASSEQAGGFYEQYF.

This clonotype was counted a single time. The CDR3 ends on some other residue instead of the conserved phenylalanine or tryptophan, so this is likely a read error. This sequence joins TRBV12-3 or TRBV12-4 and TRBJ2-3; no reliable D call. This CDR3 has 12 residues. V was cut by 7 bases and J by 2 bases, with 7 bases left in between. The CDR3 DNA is TGTGCCAGCACCAGGAACACAGATACGCAGTATTGT. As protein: CASTRNTDTQYC.

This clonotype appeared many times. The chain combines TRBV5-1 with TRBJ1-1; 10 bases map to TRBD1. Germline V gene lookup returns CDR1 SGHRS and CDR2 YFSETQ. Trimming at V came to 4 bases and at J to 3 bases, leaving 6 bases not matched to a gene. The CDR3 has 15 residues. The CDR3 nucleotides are TGCGCCAGCAGCGGGGACAGGGGTCGGGACACTGAAGCTTTCTTT. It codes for CASSGDRGRDTEAFF. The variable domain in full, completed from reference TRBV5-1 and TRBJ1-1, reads KAGVTQTPRYLIKTRGQQVTLSCSPISGHRSVSWYQQTPGQGLQFLFEYFSETQRNKGNFPGRFSGRQFSNSRSEMNVSTLELGDSALYLCASSGDRGRDTEAFFGQGTRLTVV.

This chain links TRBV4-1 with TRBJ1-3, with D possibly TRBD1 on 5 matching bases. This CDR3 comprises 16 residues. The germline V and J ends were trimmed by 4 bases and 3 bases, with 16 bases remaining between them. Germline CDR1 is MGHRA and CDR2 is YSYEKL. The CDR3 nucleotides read TGCGCCAGCAGCCCCCTAAACGGGGGTTATGGAAACACCATATATTTT. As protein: CASSPLNGGYGNTIYF.

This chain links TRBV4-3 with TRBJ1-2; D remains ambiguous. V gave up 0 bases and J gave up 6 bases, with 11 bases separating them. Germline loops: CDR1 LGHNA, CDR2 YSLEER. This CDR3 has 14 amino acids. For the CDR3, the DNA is TGCGCCAGCAGCCAAGAGGTCGGTTCAGATGGCTACACCTTC. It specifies CASSQEVGSDGYTF.

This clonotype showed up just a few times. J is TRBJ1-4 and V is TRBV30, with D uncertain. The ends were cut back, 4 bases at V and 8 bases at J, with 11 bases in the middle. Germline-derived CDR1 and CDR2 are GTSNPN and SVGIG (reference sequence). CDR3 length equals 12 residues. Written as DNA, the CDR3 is TGTGCCTGGACCGAGGGAGGGGAAAAACTGTTTTTT. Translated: CAWTEGGEKLFF.

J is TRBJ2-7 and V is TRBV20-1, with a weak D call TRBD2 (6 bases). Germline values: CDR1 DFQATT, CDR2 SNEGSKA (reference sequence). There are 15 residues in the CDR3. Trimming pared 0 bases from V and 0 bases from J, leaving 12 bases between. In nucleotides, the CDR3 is TGCAGTGCTAGAGATCGGGAGACTAACTCCTACGAGCAGTACTTC. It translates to CSARDRETNSYEQYF.

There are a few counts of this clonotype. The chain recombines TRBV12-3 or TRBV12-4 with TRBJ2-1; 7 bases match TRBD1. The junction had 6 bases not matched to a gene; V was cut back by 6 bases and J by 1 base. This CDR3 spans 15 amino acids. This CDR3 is CASSPETGSYNEQFF. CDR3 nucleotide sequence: TGTGCCAGCAGCCCGGAGACAGGGTCCTACAATGAGCAGTTCTTC.

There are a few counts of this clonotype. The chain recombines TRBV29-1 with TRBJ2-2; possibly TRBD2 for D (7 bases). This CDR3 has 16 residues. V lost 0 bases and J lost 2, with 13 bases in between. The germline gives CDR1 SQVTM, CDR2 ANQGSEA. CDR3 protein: CSVEDGRGGNTGELFF. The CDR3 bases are TGCAGCGTTGAAGATGGAAGGGGGGGAAACACCGGGGAGCTGTTTTTT.

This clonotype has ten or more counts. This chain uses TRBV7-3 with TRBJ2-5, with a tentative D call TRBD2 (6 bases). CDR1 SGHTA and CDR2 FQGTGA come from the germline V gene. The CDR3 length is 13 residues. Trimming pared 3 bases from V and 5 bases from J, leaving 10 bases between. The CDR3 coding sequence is TGTGCCAGCAGCTTTCTTCGGGGGGAGACCCAGTACTTC. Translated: CASSFLRGETQYF.

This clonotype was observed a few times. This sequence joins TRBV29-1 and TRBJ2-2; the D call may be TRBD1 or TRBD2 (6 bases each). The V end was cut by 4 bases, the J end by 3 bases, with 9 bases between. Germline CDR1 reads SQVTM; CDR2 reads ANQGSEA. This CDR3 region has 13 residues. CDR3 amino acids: CSVAGADTGELFF. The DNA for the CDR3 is TGCAGCGTTGCGGGGGCGGACACCGGGGAGCTGTTTTTT.

CDR3 sequence reads: CASSQPLTEPYSIPAYEQYF. DNA of the CDR3: TGCGCCAGCAGTCAGCCTTTGACAGAACCCTATTCCATTCCTGCCTACGAGCAGTACTTC. The rearrangement links TRBV23-1 to TRBJ2-7, with D possibly being TRBD1 (5 bases). TRBV23-1 is noted as an ORF with a role that remains uncertain. Trimming took off 3 bases at V and 2 bases at J, with 29 bases between the two ends. The CDR3 runs to 20 residues.

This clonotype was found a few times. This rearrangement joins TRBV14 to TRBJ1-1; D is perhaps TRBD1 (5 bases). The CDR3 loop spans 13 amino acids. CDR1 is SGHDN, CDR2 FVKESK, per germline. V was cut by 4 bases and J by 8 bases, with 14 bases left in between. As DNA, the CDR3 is TGTGCCAGCAGCCTGTGGACAATCTCAGAAGCTTTCTTT. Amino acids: CASSLWTISEAFF.

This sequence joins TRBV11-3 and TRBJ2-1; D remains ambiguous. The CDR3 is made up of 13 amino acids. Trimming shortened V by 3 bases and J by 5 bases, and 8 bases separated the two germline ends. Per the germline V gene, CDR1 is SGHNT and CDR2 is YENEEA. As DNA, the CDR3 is TGTGCCAGCAGCTTGACCGCGGACAATGAGCAGTTCTTC. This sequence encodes CASSLTADNEQFF.

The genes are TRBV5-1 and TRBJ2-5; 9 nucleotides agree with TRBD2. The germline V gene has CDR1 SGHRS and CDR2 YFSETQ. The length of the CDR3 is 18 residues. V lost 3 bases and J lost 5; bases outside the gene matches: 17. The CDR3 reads CASSSPRQASGVGETQYF. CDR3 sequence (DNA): TGCGCCAGCAGCTCGCCCAGGCAGGCTAGCGGGGTCGGGGAGACCCAGTACTTC.

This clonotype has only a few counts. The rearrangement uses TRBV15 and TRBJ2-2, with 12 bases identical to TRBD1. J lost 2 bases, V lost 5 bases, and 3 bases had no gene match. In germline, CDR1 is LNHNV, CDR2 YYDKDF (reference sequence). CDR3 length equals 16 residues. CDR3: CATSRDRGRNTGELFF. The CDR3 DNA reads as TGTGCCACCAGCCGGGACAGGGGGCGTAACACCGGGGAGCTGTTTTTT.

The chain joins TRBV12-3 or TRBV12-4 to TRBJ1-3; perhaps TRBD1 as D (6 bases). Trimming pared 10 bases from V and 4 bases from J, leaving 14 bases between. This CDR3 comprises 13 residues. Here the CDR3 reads CAMDSITGNTIYF. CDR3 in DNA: TGTGCCATGGACAGTATCACCGGAAACACCATATATTTT.

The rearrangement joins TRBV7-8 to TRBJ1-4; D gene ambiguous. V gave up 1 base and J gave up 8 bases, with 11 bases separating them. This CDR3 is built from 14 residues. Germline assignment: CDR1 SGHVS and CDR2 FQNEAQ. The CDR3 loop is CASSLGLLVEKLFF. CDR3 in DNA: TGTGCCAGCAGCTTAGGTCTGCTCGTGGAAAAACTGTTTTTT.

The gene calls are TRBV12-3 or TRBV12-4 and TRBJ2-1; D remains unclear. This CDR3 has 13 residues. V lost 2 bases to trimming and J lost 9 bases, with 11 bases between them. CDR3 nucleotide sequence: TGTGCCAGCAGTTTACGGAAATCGAGTGAGCAGTTCTTC. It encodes CASSLRKSSEQFF.

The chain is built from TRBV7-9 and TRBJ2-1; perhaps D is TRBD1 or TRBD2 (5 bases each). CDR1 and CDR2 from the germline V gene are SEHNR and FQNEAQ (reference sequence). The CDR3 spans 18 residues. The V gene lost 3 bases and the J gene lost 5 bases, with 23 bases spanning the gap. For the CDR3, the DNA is TGTGCCAGCAGCTTTCACCTCCAAGGAGAGGGGTCCCACAATGAGCAGTTCTTC. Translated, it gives CASSFHLQGEGSHNEQFF.